Listed below are T cell receptor beta chains from one sample, sequenced in a study of shared clonotypes between healthy human individuals. Repertoires were generated with immunoSEQ multiplex PCR, while TCRdb's copy carries only in-frame clones and drops some. The sample holds about 360,000 clones; 70% to 75% are singletons and the top ten take 10%. The sequenced material came from memory CD4+ T cells sorted from blood. These receptors all stem from a man aged 25-45 years in good health. The CDR3 runs from the conserved cysteine through the conserved F or W. D genes are given only for firm matches. Clone size is not always given. Where it is, it says once, few, many or a class for expanded clones.

- | 12 | many | TRBJ1-2 | TRBV6-6 | CASTKGREGYTF | TGTGCCAGTACGAAAGGGCGGGAAGGCTACACCTTC
- | 15 | - | TRBJ1-1 | TRBV7-6 | CASSQLAGPSGEAFF | TGTGCCAGCAGCCAATTAGCCGGGCCCTCGGGTGAAGCTTTCTTT
TRBD1 | 13 | - | TRBJ1-1 | TRBV5-8 | CASSEDRAAEAFF | TGTGCCAGCAGCGAGGACAGGGCCGCTGAAGCTTTCTTT
TRBD2 | 15 | - | TRBJ2-7 | TRBV18 | CASSPPSGGRGEQYF | TGTGCCAGCTCACCACCCAGCGGGGGCCGCGGGGAGCAGTACTTC
TRBD1 | 17 | once | TRBJ1-1 | TRBV13 | CASSPGGTGRGGTEAFF | TGTGCCAGCAGCCCCGGGGGGACAGGGCGCGGTGGCACTGAAGCTTTCTTT
TRBD2 | 16 | - | TRBJ2-7 | TRBV14 | CASSPGSGRRPYEQYF | TGTGCCAGCAGCCCGGGTAGCGGGAGAAGGCCCTACGAGCAGTACTTC
TRBD1 | 18 | few | TRBJ2-5 | TRBV15 | CATSRDPPDRGLRETQYF | TGTGCCACCAGCAGAGACCCCCCGGACAGGGGGCTTAGGGAGACCCAGTACTTC
TRBD2 | 14 | - | TRBJ2-5 | TRBV2 | CASRALAGQETQYF | TGTGCCAGCAGGGCCCTAGCGGGACAAGAGACCCAGTACTTC
TRBD1 | 14 | few | TRBJ1-2 | TRBV2 | CASSSQGVSYGYTF | TGTGCCAGCAGTTCTCAGGGGGTCTCCTATGGCTACACCTTC
TRBD1 | 18 | once | TRBJ2-3 | TRBV2 | CAGSEGKAGTGGSDTQYF | TGTGCCGGCAGTGAAGGAAAAGCCGGGACAGGGGGCTCAGATACGCAGTATTTT
- | 14 | - | TRBJ1-1 | TRBV27 | CASKVQLQNTEAFF | TGTGCCAGCAAAGTTCAGTTGCAGAACACTGAAGCTTTCTTT
- | 12 | - | TRBJ2-3 | TRBV11-2 | CASSDWADTQYF | TGTGCCAGCAGCGACTGGGCAGATACGCAGTATTTT
- | 15 | - | TRBJ2-7 | TRBV9 | CASSVGGDPYYEQYF | TGTGCCAGCAGCGTAGGTGGCGACCCTTACTACGAGCAGTACTTC
- | 15 | - | TRBJ2-7 | TRBV18 | CASSPLPRVALEQYF | TGTGCCAGCTCACCACTCCCGCGTGTGGCTCTGGAGCAGTACTTC
TRBD2 | 18 | - | TRBJ2-7 | TRBV5-5 | CASSQTSGRASRIWEQYF | TGTGCCAGCAGCCAGACTAGCGGGAGGGCCTCCCGAATTTGGGAGCAGTACTTC
- | 15 | - | TRBJ2-3 | TRBV6-5 | CASSYSWGDLDTQYF | TGTGCCAGCAGTTACTCGTGGGGAGACTTGGATACGCAGTATTTT
- | 14 | - | TRBJ2-5 | TRBV14 | CASSPRGPQETQYF | TGTGCCAGCAGCCCCCGAGGGCCTCAAGAGACCCAGTACTTC
- | 11 | - | TRBJ2-2 | TRBV29-1 | CSGQGSGELFF | TGCAGCGGGCAGGGGTCCGGGGAGCTGTTTTTT
TRBD1 | 16 | - | TRBJ2-5 | TRBV10-3 | CAISETGTGTQETQYF | TGTGCCATCAGTGAAACCGGGACAGGGACGCAAGAGACCCAGTACTTC
- | 12 | - | TRBJ2-2 | TRBV10-1 | CASSTGTGELFF | TGCGCCAGCAGTACAGGCACCGGGGAGCTGTTTTTT
TRBD1 | 17 | - | TRBJ2-2 | TRBV9 | CASSLRQGSITTGELFF | TGTGCCAGCAGCCTTCGACAGGGATCTATCACAACCGGGGAGCTGTTTTTT
- | 12 | - | TRBJ2-3 | TRBV7-2 | CASSDWGDTQYF | TGTGCCAGCAGCGATTGGGGGGATACGCAGTATTTT
- | 15 | - | TRBJ2-1 | TRBV19 | CASSPGRTISNEQFF | TGTGCCAGCAGCCCGGGGAGAACGATAAGCAATGAGCAGTTCTTC
- | 12 | - | TRBJ2-5 | TRBV29-1 | CSTSGRSGTQYF | TGCAGCACCTCAGGGAGGTCGGGGACCCAGTACTTC
TRBD1 | 14 | - | TRBJ2-7 | TRBV10-3 | CAISEPTGVGEQYF | TGTGCCATCAGTGAGCCGACAGGGGTGGGCGAGCAGTACTTC
- | 15 | - | TRBJ2-5 | TRBV7-6 | CASSLVIGSEETQYF | TGTGCCAGCAGCTTAGTGATCGGGAGCGAAGAGACCCAGTACTTC
- | 13 | many | TRBJ2-2 | TRBV2 | CASREQRGGELFF | TGTGCCAGCAGGGAACAGAGGGGCGGGGAGCTGTTTTTT
- | 12 | few | TRBJ2-7 | TRBV29-1 | CSVVVGSVGQYF | TGCAGCGTTGTTGTGGGGTCCGTGGGGCAGTACTTC